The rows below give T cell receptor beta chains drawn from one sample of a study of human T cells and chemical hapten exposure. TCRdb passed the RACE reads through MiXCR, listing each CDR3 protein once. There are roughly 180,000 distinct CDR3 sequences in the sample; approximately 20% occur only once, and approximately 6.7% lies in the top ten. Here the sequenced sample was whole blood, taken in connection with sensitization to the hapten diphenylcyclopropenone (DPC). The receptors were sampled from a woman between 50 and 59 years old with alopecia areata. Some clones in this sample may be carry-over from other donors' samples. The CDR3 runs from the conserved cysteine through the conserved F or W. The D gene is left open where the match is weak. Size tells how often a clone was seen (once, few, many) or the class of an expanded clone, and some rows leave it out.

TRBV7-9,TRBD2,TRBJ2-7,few,TGTGCCAGCAGCTCGGGACTAGCGACCTACGAGCAGTACTTC,CASSSGLATYEQYF
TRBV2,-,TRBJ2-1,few,TGTGCCAGCAGCAGGGGGGTCCTCGATGAGCAGTTCTTC,CASSRGVLDEQFF
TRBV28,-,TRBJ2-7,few,TGTGCCAGCAGTTTATTGGCGGAGTTTTCCTACGAGCAGTACTTC,CASSLLAEFSYEQYF
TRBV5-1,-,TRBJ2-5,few,TGCGCCAGCAGCTTGGAGCCGGTACCGAAGACCCAGTACTTC,CASSLEPVPKTQYF
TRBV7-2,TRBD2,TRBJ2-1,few,TGTGCCAGCAGCCCCCAGTACCCCCTAGCGGGAGTGGGCAATGAGCAGTTCTTC,CASSPQYPLAGVGNEQFF
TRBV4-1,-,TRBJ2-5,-,TGCGCCAGCAGCCAAGACCCGGCAGGCCTAATCCAAGAGACCCAGTACTTC,CASSQDPAGLIQETQYF
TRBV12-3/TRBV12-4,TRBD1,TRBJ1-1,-,TGTGCCAGCAGTAGGGACAGCTGGGAAGCTTTCTTT,CASSRDSWEAFF
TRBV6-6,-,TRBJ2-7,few,TGTGCCAGCAGTTCCTGGGGGGACGAGCAGTACTTC,CASSSWGDEQYF
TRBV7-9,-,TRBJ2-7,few,TGTGCCAGCAGCTTACAGGGTACTGGTACGTACTTC,CASSLQGTGTYF
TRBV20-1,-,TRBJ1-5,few,TGCAGTGCTAGGGAGGGGGGATCAGGGCAGCCCCAGCATTTT,CSAREGGSGQPQHF
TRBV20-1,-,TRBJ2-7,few,TGCAGTGCTAGTTCTGGCGGAAGCTACGAGCAGTACTTC,CSASSGGSYEQYF
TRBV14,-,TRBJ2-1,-,TGTGCCAGCAGCATCCGGTCTGTCCCGGGCAATGAGCAGTTCTTC,CASSIRSVPGNEQFF
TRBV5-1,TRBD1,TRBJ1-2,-,TGCGCCAGCAGCTTGGAGGGACAGGAAAACTATGGCTACACCTTC,CASSLEGQENYGYTF
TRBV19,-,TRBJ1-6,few,TGTGCCAGTAGTATGTCAGGGACTAATACTTCACCCCTCCACTTT,CASSMSGTNTSPLHF
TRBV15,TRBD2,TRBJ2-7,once,TGTGCCACCAGCAGAGAGAGGGCTAGCGGGACCTACGAGCAGTACTTC,CATSRERASGTYEQYF
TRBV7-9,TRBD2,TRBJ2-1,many,TGTGCCAGCAGCGGCGGAACCGGGACTAGCGGCTACAATGAGCAGTTCTTC,CASSGGTGTSGYNEQFF
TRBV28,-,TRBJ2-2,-,TGTGCCAGCAGAATGGCGCCGACAGGGAACACCGGGGAGCTGTTTTTT,CASRMAPTGNTGELFF
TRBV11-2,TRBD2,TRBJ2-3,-,TGTGCCAGCACCTTAGGGAGGGGTCCATCTAGCACAGATACGCAGTATTTT,CASTLGRGPSSTDTQYF
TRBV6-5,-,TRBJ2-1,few,TGTGCCAGCAGTTACGGCGAGTTCAATGAGCAGTTCTTC,CASSYGEFNEQFF
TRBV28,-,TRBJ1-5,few,TGTGCCAGCAGTTTGCCGGGGAATCAGCCCCAGCATTTT,CASSLPGNQPQHF
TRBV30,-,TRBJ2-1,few,TGTGCCTGGAGCCGAAACTCAGGGAGCGAGCAGTTCTTC,CAWSRNSGSEQFF
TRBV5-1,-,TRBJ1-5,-,TGCGCCAGCAGCTTGAGGGGAGCTAGCAATCAGCCCCAGCATTTT,CASSLRGASNQPQHF
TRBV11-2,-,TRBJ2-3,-,TGTGCCAGCAGCTTAGATCGGTTGAAGAGGGGCACAGATACGCAGTATTTT,CASSLDRLKRGTDTQYF
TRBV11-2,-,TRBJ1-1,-,TGTGCCAGCAGCTTCGGACAGCTTGAAGCTTTCTTT,CASSFGQLEAFF
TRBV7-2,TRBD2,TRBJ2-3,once,TGTGCCAGCAGCCAGGGACTACACCCCACAGATACGCAGTATTTT,CASSQGLHPTDTQYF
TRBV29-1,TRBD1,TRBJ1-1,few,TGCAGCTATGATCCTGGGACAGGGTACTCTGAAGCTTTCTTT,CSYDPGTGYSEAFF
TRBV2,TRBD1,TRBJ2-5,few,TGTGCCAGCACTGGGGGACAGGTCCAGGAGACCCAGTACTTC,CASTGGQVQETQYF
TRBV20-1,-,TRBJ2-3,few,TGCAGTGCCGCGCTGGGAGATACGCAGTATTTT,CSAALGDTQYF
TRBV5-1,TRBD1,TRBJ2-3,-,TGCGCCAGCAGCCGGGACAGGGTTCGGGGAGATACGCAGTATTTT,CASSRDRVRGDTQYF
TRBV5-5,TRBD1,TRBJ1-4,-,TGTGCCAGCAGCTTGTTCAGGGGGGAAGAAAAACTGTTTTTT,CASSLFRGEEKLFF
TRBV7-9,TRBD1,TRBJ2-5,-,TGTGCCAGCAGCTTTACAGGGGTGGAGGAGACCCAGTACTTC,CASSFTGVEETQYF
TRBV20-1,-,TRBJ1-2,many,TGCAGTGCTAGAGATAAAGTTTGGCAGGTCTATGGCTACACCTTC,CSARDKVWQVYGYTF
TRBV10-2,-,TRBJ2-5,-,TGCGCCAGCAGGAATGGAGAGACCCAGTACTTC,CASRNGETQYF
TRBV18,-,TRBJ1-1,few,TGTGCCAGCTCAAACAGGCCCGATGAAGCTTTCTTT,CASSNRPDEAFF
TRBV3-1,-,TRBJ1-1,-,TGTGCCAGCAGCCAGGGCCCGGGCGAAGGGACTGAAGCTTTCTTT,CASSQGPGEGTEAFF
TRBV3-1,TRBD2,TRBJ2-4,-,TGTGCCAGCAGCCAAAGTAGCGGGAGAAACATTCAGTACTTC,CASSQSSGRNIQYF
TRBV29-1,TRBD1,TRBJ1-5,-,TGCAGCGTGACGATGACAGGGGGTCAGCCCCAGCATTTT,CSVTMTGGQPQHF
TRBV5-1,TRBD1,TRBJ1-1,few,TGCGCCAGCAAAGAGGGGGCGAGCACTGAAGCTTTCTTT,CASKEGASTEAFF
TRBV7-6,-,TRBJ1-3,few,TGTGCCAGCAGCTTAGCCCCTTTGAGACAGGACTCTGGAAACACCATATATTTT,CASSLAPLRQDSGNTIYF
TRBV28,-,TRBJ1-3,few,TGTGCCAGCAGTTTTGGTGGTCTCCGGTCTGGAAACACCATATATTTT,CASSFGGLRSGNTIYF
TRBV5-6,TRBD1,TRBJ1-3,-,TGTGCCAGCAGCATAGACAGGGGGCGATTTGGAAACACCATATATTTT,CASSIDRGRFGNTIYF
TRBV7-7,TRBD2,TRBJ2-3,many,TGTGCTAGCAGCTTGCGGGAGACAGATACGCAGTATTTT,CASSLRETDTQYF
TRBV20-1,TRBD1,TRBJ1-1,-,TGCAGTGTCATCAACAGGGGGACGAACACTGAAGCTTTCTTT,CSVINRGTNTEAFF
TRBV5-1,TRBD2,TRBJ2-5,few,TGCGCCAGCAGCCTCCAGGGACTAGCGGGACAAGAGACCCAGTACTTC,CASSLQGLAGQETQYF
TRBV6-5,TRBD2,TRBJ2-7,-,TGTGCCAGCAGCTTTGAGCGGGGTCCCTACGAGCAGTACTTC,CASSFERGPYEQYF
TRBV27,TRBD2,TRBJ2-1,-,TGTGCCAGCAGTTTCGAACTACTAGCGGGAGGGGGTAATGAGCAGTTCTTC,CASSFELLAGGGNEQFF
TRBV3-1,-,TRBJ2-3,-,TGTGCCAGCAGCCAGTTAGGCACGCAGTATTTT,CASSQLGTQYF
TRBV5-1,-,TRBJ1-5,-,TGCGCCAGCAGGGCCGGGACAAATAGCAATCAGCCCCAGCATTTT,CASRAGTNSNQPQHF
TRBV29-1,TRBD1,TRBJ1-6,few,TGCAGCGTTCGCCTGACAGGGGGTTCACCCCTCCACTTT,CSVRLTGGSPLHF
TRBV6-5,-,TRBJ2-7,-,TGTGCCAGCACCAAAGCGGGCACAGCCCCCTACGAGCAGTACTTC,CASTKAGTAPYEQYF
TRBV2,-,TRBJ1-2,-,TGTGCCAGCAGTGGGTTCAGGGGAACCGGGAGTGGCTACACCTTC,CASSGFRGTGSGYTF
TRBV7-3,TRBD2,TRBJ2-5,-,TGTGCCAGCAGCTTAGGTGGGAGGGCCTTGGAGACCCAGTACTTC,CASSLGGRALETQYF
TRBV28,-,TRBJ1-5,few,TGTGCCAGCAGTTTTTCGGGGAAAGCCCAGCATTTT,CASSFSGKAQHF
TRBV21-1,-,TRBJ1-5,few,TGTGCCAGCAGCACAAAGTTTTGGGGGGGTCAGCCCCAGCATTTT,CASSTKFWGGQPQHF
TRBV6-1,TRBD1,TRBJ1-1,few,TGTGCCAGCAGTGGGACATCACAGGGGGATACTGAAGCTTTCTTT,CASSGTSQGDTEAFF
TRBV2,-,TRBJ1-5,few,TGTGCCAGCAGTGTCAGCGCGTACCAGCCCCAGCATTTT,CASSVSAYQPQHF
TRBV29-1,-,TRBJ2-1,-,TGCAGCGTTGAAAGGGACCAAACTAACAATGAGCAGTTCTTC,CSVERDQTNNEQFF
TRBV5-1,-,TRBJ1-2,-,TGCGCCAGCAGCTTGGACGTCAATAACTATGGCTACACCTTC,CASSLDVNNYGYTF
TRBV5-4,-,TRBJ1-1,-,TGTGCCAGCAGCGGGACCAGGAGCACTGAAGCTTTCTTT,CASSGTRSTEAFF